This T cell receptor beta chain comes out of a study of technical replicates of blood from a handful of donors. Germline CDR1 and CDR2: SGHRS and YFSETQ. The V gene end was trimmed by 3 bases and the J gene end by 2 bases; junction bases not matched to a gene: 3. The CDR3 has 14 amino acids. Using immunoSEQ multiplex PCR, the repertoire was profiled, and TCRdb retains in-frame clones only, with some absent. Here the sample spans approximately 94,000 clones, less than 96% being singletons. The rearrangement links TRBV5-1 to TRBJ1-1, with 8 positions matching TRBD1. This TCR was sampled from a human donor in good health. The sequenced sample consisted of T cells isolated from PBMCs. DNA of the CDR3: TGCGCCAGCAGCTCGGGACAGGTTAACACTGAAGCTTTCTTT. Its translation is CASSSGQVNTEAFF.